Listed here are 14 T cell receptor beta chains from one sample, sequenced in a study of T cells in Graves' hyperthyroidism and ophthalmopathy. What was amplified from RNA transcripts were TCR beta CDR3 regions. First-round RT-PCR targeting the TCR CDR3 was performed with the HTBI primer set. TCRdb reanalysed the multiplex PCR reads using MiXCR and keeps one entry per CDR3 protein. The sample records 300,000 to 450,000 distinct CDR3 sequences, approximately 25% being singletons. Sample: blood. The receptors originated from a man in his fifties with Graves' hyperthyroidism.

This clonotype has more than one count but fewer than ten. J is TRBJ2-3 and V is TRBV19; D not resolved. Germline V gives CDR1 LNHDA, CDR2 SQIVND (reference sequence). The CDR3 contains 11 residues. Trimming cost V 4 bases and J 6 bases, with 5 bases left between them. In nucleotides, the CDR3 is TGTGCCAGTAGTAACGGGGATACGCAGTATTTT. Translated, it gives CASSNGDTQYF.

In this sample, this clonotype turned up many times. The chain is built from TRBV28 and TRBJ2-3, with a possible D match to TRBD2 (6 bases). Germline CDR1 is MDHEN and CDR2 is SYDVKM. V was shortened by 4 bases and J by 6 bases, with 17 bases between the two germline ends. The CDR3 extends over 15 amino acids. The CDR3 region is CASSSAAGRWDTQYF. The CDR3 DNA reads as TGTGCCAGCAGTTCGGCTGCGGGGCGTTGGGATACGCAGTATTTT.

This clonotype was detected only a few times. The chain recombines TRBV7-9 with TRBJ2-7, with TRBD1 matching over 7 bases. This CDR3 spans 13 amino acids. J gave up 3 bases and V 8 bases, and 7 bases lay outside the gene matches. The germline V gene has CDR1 SEHNR and CDR2 FQNEAQ (reference sequence). CDR3 sequence reads: CASAYRTGYEQYF. CDR3 nucleotides: TGTGCCAGCGCATACCGGACAGGCTACGAGCAGTACTTC.

V gene TRBV2 combines with J gene TRBJ2-7, with no clear D. V lost 4 bases and J 5 bases, leaving 6 bases between the germline ends. The length of the CDR3 is 11 residues. The germline V gene has CDR1 SNHLY and CDR2 FYNNEI. CDR3 loop: CASSVTNEQYF. The DNA for the CDR3 is TGTGCCAGCAGTGTGACCAACGAGCAGTACTTC.

This chain uses TRBV6-2 or TRBV6-3 with TRBJ1-1; D gene uncertain. V was clipped by 10 bases and J by 1 base, with 16 bases between them. The CDR3 loop spans 14 amino acids. Germline-derived CDR1 and CDR2 are MNHEY and SVGEGT. For the CDR3, the DNA is TGTGCCACTACGGAAAATATCCCGAACACTGAAGCTTTCTTT. This translates into CATTENIPNTEAFF.

V is TRBV6-2 or TRBV6-3 and J is TRBJ2-7, with D hard to call. The length of the CDR3 is 13 residues. The germline V gene encodes CDR1 MNHEY and CDR2 SVGEGT. Trimming took 2 bases from V and 0 from J, leaving 5 bases between them. The CDR3 is CASSYRVSYEQYF. In DNA form, the CDR3 reads TGTGCCAGCAGTTACCGGGTCTCCTACGAGCAGTACTTC.

Ten or more counts support this clonotype. The chain has TRBV20-1 and TRBJ2-3; D possibly uses TRBD1 or TRBD2 (5 bases each). CDR1 is DFQATT and CDR2 is SNEGSKA in the germline V gene (reference sequence). The CDR3 loop spans 12 amino acids. The V end was cut by 3 bases, the J end by 5 bases, with 9 bases between. CDR3 coding DNA: TGCAGTGCTAGGGTGGGACGAGATACGCAGTATTTT. It encodes CSARVGRDTQYF.

The genes are TRBV2 and TRBJ1-4; no definite D call. V lost 4 bases to trimming and J lost 6 bases, with 3 bases between them. Germline values: CDR1 SNHLY, CDR2 FYNNEI. CDR3 length: 11 residues. This chain's CDR3 is CASSVHEKLFF. The DNA for the CDR3 is TGTGCCAGCAGTGTTCATGAAAAACTGTTTTTT.

The chain combines TRBV18 with TRBJ1-6; D is unclear. CDR1 and CDR2 from the germline V gene are KGHSH and LQKENI. The CDR3 runs 14 residues. V was trimmed by 3 bases and J by 7 bases, leaving 10 bases between them. DNA of the CDR3: TGTGCCAGCTCACCGCAGGAGCCAAATTCACCCCTCCACTTT. Translation gives CASSPQEPNSPLHF.

The chain links TRBV5-1 to TRBJ2-5, with TRBD1 identical over 9 bases. Germline V lookup: CDR1 SGHRS, CDR2 YFSETQ. V lost 4 bases to trimming and J lost 5 bases; unmatched junction nucleotides: 9. This CDR3 spans 15 amino acids. The CDR3 coding sequence is TGCGCCAGCAGCCTAGGGACAGGGTCATTGGAGACCCAGTACTTC. This gives the protein CASSLGTGSLETQYF.

This clonotype was seen ten or more times. The chain carries TRBV11-3 and TRBJ2-5; D is possibly TRBD2 (6 bases). The germline V gene has CDR1 SGHNT and CDR2 YENEEA. Between the trimmed V and J ends, which lost 4 bases and 2 bases, there was a span of 11 bases. The CDR3 runs to 14 residues. The CDR3 DNA follows: TGTGCCAGCAGCTCCCGGGGGACTCAAGAGACCCAGTACTTC. This encodes CASSSRGTQETQYF.

There are many counts of this clonotype. The gene calls are TRBV5-1 and TRBJ2-7, with TRBD1 matching over 7 bases. With 1 base clipped from V and 6 bases from J, the junction kept 7 bases outside the gene matches. This CDR3 is 14 amino acids long. Germline CDR1 is SGHRS and CDR2 is YFSETQ. CDR3 DNA: TGCGCCAGCAGCTTGCAGCGACAGGGACGCGAGCAGTACTTC. This translates into CASSLQRQGREQYF.

The DNA of the CDR3 is TGCAGTGCTAGTAGGGTTAGCTCCTACGAGCAGTACTTC. Translating it yields CSASRVSSYEQYF. J is TRBJ2-7 and V is TRBV20-1; unclear D gene. The CDR3 spans 13 residues. Germline loops: CDR1 DFQATT, CDR2 SNEGSKA (reference sequence). V shed 3 bases and J shed 0 bases, with 9 bases lying between them.

This clonotype was counted only a few times. The chain carries TRBV20-1 and TRBJ1-1; 10 nucleotides line up with TRBD1. This CDR3 is built from 15 residues. The V gene's germline CDR1 is DFQATT and CDR2 SNEGSKA (reference sequence). Losses at the gene ends were 6 bases for V and 7 bases for J; bases not matched to a gene: 14. CDR3 sequence (DNA): TGCAGTGCCCTGGACCTGACAGGGGGCTATGGTGAAGCTTTCTTT. Residues: CSALDLTGGYGEAFF.